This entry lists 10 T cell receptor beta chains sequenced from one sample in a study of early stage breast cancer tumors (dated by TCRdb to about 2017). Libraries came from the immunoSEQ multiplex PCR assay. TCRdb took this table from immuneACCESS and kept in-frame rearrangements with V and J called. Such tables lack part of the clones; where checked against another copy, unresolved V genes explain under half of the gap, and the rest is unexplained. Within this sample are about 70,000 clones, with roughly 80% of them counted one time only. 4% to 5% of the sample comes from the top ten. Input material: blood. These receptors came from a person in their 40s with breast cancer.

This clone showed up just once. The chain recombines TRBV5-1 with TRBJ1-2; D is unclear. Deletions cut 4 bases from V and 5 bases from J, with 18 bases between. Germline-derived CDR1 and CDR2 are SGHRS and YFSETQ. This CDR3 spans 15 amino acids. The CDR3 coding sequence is TGCGCCAGCAGCCAGGCCGGGAGTCGCGGGTATGGCTACACCTTC. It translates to CASSQAGSRGYGYTF.

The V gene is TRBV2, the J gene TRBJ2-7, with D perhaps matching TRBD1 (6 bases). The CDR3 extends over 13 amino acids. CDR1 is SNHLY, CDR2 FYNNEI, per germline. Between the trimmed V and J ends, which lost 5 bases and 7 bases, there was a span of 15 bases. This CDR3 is CASSPSGVGEQYF. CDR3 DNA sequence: TGTGCCAGCAGTCCTTCAGGGGTGGGTGAGCAGTACTTC.

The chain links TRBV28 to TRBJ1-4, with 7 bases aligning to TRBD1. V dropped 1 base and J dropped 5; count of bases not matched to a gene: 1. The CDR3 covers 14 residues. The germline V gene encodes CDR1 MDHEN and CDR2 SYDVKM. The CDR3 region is CASSLLTGNEKLFF. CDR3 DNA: TGTGCCAGCAGTTTATTGACAGGGAATGAAAAACTGTTTTTT.

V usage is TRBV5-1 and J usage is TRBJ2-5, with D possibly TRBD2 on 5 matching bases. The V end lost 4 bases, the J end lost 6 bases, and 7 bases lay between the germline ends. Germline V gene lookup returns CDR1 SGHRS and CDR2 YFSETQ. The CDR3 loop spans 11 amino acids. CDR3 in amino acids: CASSPGKTQYF. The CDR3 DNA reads TGCGCCAGCAGCCCCGGGAAGACCCAGTACTTC.

The CDR3 spells CASSDGFRDEQYF. The CDR3 coding sequence is TGTGCCAGCAGTGACGGATTCCGGGACGAGCAGTACTTC. The rearrangement uses TRBV6-1 and TRBJ2-7, with no clear D. Trimming took 3 bases from V and 5 from J, leaving 11 bases between them. This CDR3 region has 13 residues. Germline V CDR1 and CDR2: MNHNS, SASEGT.

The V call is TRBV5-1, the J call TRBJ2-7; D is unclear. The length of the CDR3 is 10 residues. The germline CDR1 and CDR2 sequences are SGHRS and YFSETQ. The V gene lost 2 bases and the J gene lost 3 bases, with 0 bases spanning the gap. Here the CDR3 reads CASSFYEQYF. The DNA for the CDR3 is TGCGCCAGCAGCTTCTACGAGCAGTACTTC.

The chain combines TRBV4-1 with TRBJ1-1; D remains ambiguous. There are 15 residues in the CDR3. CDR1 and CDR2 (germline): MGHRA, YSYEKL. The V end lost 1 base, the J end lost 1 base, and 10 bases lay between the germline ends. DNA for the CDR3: TGCGCCAGCAGCCAAGGCCTTGGAAGGAACACTGAAGCTTTCTTT. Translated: CASSQGLGRNTEAFF.

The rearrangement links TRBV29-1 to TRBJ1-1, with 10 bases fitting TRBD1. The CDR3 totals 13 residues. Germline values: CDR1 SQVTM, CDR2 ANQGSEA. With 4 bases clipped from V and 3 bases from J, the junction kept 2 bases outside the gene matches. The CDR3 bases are TGCAGCGTTGCGGGACAGGGGTACACTGAAGCTTTCTTT. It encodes CSVAGQGYTEAFF.

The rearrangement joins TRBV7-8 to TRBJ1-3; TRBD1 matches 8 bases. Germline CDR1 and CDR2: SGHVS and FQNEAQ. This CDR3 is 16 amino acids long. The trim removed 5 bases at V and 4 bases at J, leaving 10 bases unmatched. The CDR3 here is CASSLNDRGRGNTIYF. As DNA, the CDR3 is TGTGCCAGCAGCCTCAACGACAGGGGTCGAGGAAACACCATATATTTT.

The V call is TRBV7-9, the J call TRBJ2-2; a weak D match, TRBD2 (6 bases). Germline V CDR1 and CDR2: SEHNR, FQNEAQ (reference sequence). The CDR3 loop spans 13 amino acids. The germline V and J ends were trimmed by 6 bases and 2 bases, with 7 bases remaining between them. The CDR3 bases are TGTGCCAGCAGTGCGGGAAACACCGGGGAGCTGTTTTTT. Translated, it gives CASSAGNTGELFF.